Sequencing of this T cell receptor beta chain was carried out in a study of blood T cells in healthy people across ages. Study-wide points: The authors considered diversity estimates from one million T cells to be underestimates. Diversity of TCR beta correlated strongly with naive T cell percentage.

Primed by a sample-barcoded 5' primer and a J-beta primer mix, a second PCR proceeded for roughly 7 to 11 cycles. TCRdb reanalysed the 5' RACE reads using MiXCR and keeps one entry per CDR3 protein. The repertoire holds roughly 1,500,000 distinct CDR3 sequences, approximately 32% seen once, with about 11% in the top ten. Deletions cut 6 bases from V and 0 bases from J, with 9 bases between. Germline CDR1 is MNHEY and CDR2 is SMNVEV (reference sequence). The CDR3 is made up of 13 amino acids. This clonotype was detected only a few times. Its antigen is currently unknown. Extracted total RNA amounted to at least 5.5 micrograms for each sample.

The chain recombines TRBV27 with TRBJ2-7; maybe TRBD2 (5 bases). The specimen sequenced was blood. The sequence was collected from a woman in her twenties or thirties in good health. The DNA for the CDR3 is TGTGCCAGCAGATTAACTAGCTCCTACGAGCAGTACTTC. Its translation is CASRLTSSYEQYF.